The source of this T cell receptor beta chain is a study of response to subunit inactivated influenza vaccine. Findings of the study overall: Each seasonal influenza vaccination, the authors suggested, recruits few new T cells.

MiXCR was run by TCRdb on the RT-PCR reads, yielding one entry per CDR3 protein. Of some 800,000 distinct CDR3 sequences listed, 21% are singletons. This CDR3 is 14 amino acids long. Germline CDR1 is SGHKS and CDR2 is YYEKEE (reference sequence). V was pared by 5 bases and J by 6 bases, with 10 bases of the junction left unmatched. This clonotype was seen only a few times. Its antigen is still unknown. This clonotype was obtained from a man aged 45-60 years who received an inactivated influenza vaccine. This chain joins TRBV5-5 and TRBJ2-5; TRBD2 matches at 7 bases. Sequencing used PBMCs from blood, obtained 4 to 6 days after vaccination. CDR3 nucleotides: TGTGCCAGCAGTCTCGGACTAGGGCGGCAGACCCAGTACTTC. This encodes CASSLGLGRQTQYF.